The T cell receptor (beta chain) described here comes from a study of CD8 T cells in ankylosing spondylitis. Findings of the study overall: The disease-linked clones had a CD8+ phenotype and low blood frequencies. Disease-associated clones were reportedly significantly overrepresented in matched ankylosing spondylitis synovial fluid. Within ankylosing spondylitis blood, a TCR beta motif made up of eight highly homologous variants appeared to be characteristic. Past research had described some motif variants in reactive arthritis synovial fluid and blood.

In regard to this clonotype: Its cognate antigen is unknown.

Each TCR beta library was made by quantitative 5'-RACE that incorporated molecular barcodes. TCRdb recomputed calls from the 5' RACE reads with MiXCR, one row per CDR3 protein. This sample has roughly 400,000 distinct CDR3 sequences, with about a fifth found just once. The CDR3 totals 14 residues. Trimming left V 8 bases short and J 5 bases short, with 16 bases between. Germline V gene lookup returns CDR1 MNHEY and CDR2 SVGEGT. This chain connects TRBV6-2 or TRBV6-3 to TRBJ2-1; no clear D. Sequenced input: blood, either unsorted or a sorted T cell fraction (not recorded which). This sequence originates from a male donor with ankylosing spondylitis. CDR3 sequence reads: CASRRAPAHNEQFF. In DNA, the CDR3 is TGTGCCAGCCGCCGGGCTCCAGCCCACAATGAGCAGTTCTTC.